This TCR beta chain is drawn from a study of control samples from healthy donors and cancer patients. Using immunoSEQ multiplex PCR, the repertoire was profiled, and TCRdb retains in-frame clones only, with some absent. The table has over 40,000 clones, more than 70% seen once. This TCR came from a man aged 50-60 years with head and neck cancer. The sequenced material came from PBMCs.

As DNA, the CDR3 is TGTGCCAGCAGCTCGTGGGGAATTACTTACAAAAACATTCAGTACTTC. Its protein is CASSSWGITYKNIQYF. The V call is TRBV5-6, the J call TRBJ2-4; D uncertain. The germline V gene has CDR1 SGHDT and CDR2 YYEEEE. CDR3 length: 16 amino acids. Trimming stripped 3 bases from V and 3 bases from J, with 16 bases between.